The present T cell receptor beta chain was sequenced within a study of response to subunit inactivated influenza vaccine. One entry per CDR3 protein results from TCRdb running MiXCR on the RT-PCR reads. This table holds about 650,000 distinct CDR3 sequences, around 15% found once. Concerning this clonotype itself: No antigen is known for it.

The study's findings and limits: Authors suggested few new T cells are recruited by each seasonal influenza vaccination.

The sample was PBMCs from blood, taken 14 to 15 days before vaccination. The clonotype comes from a man over 45 who received an inactivated influenza vaccine.

The CDR3 DNA reads as TGTGCCAGCAGCTTAGGGACAGGGGGCCCCACAGATACGCAGTATTTT. As protein: CASSLGTGGPTDTQYF. The V call is TRBV7-8, the J call TRBJ2-3, with 11 positions matching TRBD1. CDR1 and CDR2 (germline): SGHVS, FQNEAQ. J lost 2 bases, V lost 1 base, and 2 bases had no gene match. The CDR3 consists of 16 residues.